This TCR beta chain came from a study of cytomegalovirus exposure and HLA in healthy donors. Whole-study context: The study placed around 80% of its approximately 360 genotyped donors in the Caucasian-associated ancestry cluster.

The ends were cut back, 7 bases at V and 12 bases at J, with 16 bases in the middle. CDR3 length equals 11 residues. The germline CDR1 and CDR2 sequences are GTSNPN and SVGIG (reference sequence). Use of 60 Vbeta and 13 Jbeta primers characterized the PCR. Using immunoSEQ multiplex PCR, the repertoire was profiled, and TCRdb retains in-frame clones only, with some absent. Among 80,000 or so clones listed, more than 65% were seen once. This clone was observed a handful of times. Its antigen is undetermined. General study results and limits: Rates of TCR association differed by HLA locus in a later analysis, with DRB1 highest and HLA-C lowest. The CMV antigen specificity of a few CMV-associated chains was confirmed through in vitro analysis. It has been reported that TCR beta sequences accurately predicted the HLA-A and HLA-B alleles of most subjects.

Sequencing was done on a sample of PBMCs. The genes are TRBV30 and TRBJ1-5; D is possibly TRBD1 (5 bases). The clonotype was recovered from a male donor in good health and CMV-seropositive. The CDR3 nucleotides read TGTGCCTCGGAGCAGCCGGGGGTCCAGCATTTT. Amino acid sequence: CASEQPGVQHF.